This T cell receptor beta chain came from a study of blood T cell repertoires in COVID-19. For the study at large: In each case, the material was cDNA or gDNA derived from T cells, B-cell-depleted T cells, or PBMCs.

One Seattle source followed patients from active infection through their disease course. This clone occurred a few times. Using immunoSEQ multiplex PCR, the repertoire was profiled, and TCRdb retains in-frame clones only, with some absent. The table lists some 190,000 clones, more than 80% of them singletons. V trimming: 7 bases; J trimming: 0 bases; junction bases outside the gene matches: 9. The CDR3 loop spans 16 amino acids. Germline V gene lookup returns CDR1 MNHNS and CDR2 SASEGT. This receptor was taken from a woman in her thirties or forties with COVID-19, enrolled during active disease. Sequenced sample: peripheral blood. The rearrangement joins TRBV6-1 to TRBJ1-5; 7 bases match TRBD1. CDR3 loop: CASTEGQPYSNQPQHF. CDR3 nucleotides: TGTGCCAGCACTGAGGGACAGCCCTATAGCAATCAGCCCCAGCATTTT.